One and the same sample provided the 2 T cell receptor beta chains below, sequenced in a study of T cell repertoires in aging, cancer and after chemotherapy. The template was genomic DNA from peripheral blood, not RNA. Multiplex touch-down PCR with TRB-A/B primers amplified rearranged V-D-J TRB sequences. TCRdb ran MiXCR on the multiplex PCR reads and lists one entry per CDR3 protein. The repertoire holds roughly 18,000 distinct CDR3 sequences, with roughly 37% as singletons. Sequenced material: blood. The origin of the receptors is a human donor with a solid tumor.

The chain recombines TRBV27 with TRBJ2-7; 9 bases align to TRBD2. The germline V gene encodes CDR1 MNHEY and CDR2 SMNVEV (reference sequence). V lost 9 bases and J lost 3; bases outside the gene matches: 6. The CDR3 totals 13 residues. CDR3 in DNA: TGTGCCAGTTGGCGGGAGGGCCTCTACGAGCAGTACTTC. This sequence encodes CASWREGLYEQYF.

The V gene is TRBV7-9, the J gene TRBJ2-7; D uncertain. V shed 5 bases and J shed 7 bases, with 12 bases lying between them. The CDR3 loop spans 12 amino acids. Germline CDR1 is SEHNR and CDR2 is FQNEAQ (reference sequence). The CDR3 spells CASSPSPGEQYF. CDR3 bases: TGTGCCAGCAGCCCCTCGCCTGGGGAGCAGTACTTC.